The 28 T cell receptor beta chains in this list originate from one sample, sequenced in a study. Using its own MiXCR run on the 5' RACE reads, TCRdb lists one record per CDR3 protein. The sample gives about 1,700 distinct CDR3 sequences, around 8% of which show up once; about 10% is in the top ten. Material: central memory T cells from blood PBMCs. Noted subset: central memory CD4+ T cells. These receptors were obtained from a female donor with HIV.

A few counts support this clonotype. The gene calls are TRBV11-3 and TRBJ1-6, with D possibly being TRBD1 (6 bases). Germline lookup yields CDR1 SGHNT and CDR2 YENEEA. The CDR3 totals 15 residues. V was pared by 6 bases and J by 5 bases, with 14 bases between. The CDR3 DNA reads TGTGCCAGCAGGTTGGGACACAACAATAATTCACCCCTCCACTTT. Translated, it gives CASRLGHNNNSPLHF.

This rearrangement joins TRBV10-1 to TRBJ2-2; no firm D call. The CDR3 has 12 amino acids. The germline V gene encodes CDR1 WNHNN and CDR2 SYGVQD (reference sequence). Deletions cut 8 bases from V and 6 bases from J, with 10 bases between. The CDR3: CASEDNAGELFF. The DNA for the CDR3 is TGCGCCAGCGAAGACAATGCCGGGGAGCTGTTTTTT.

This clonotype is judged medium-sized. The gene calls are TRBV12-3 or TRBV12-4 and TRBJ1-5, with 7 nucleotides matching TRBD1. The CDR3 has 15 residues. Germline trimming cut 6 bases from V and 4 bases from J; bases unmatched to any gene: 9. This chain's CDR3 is CASSFDRVGNQPQHF. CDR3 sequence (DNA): TGTGCCAGCAGCTTTGACAGGGTCGGGAATCAGCCCCAGCATTTT.

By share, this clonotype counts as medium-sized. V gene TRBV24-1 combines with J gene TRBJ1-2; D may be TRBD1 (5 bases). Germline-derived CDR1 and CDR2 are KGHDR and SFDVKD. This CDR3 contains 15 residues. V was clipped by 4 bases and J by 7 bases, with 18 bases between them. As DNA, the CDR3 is TGTGCCACCAGTGACGGTGGGGGGACGGCCCGTGGCTACACCTTC. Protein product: CATSDGGGTARGYTF.

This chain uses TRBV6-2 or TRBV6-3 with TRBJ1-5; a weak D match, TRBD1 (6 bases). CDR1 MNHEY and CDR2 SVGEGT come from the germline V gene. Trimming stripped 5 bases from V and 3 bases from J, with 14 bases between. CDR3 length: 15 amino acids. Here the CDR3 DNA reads TGTGCCAGCAGTCTACAGGGTCTTTTCAATCAGCCCCAGCATTTT. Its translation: CASSLQGLFNQPQHF.

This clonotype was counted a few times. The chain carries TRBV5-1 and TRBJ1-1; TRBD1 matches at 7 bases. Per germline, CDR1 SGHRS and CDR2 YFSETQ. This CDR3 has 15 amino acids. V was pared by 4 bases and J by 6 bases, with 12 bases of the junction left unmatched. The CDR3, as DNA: TGCGCCAGCAGCCCCGAACAGGGGAGAGGAGCTGAAGCTTTCTTT. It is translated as CASSPEQGRGAEAFF.

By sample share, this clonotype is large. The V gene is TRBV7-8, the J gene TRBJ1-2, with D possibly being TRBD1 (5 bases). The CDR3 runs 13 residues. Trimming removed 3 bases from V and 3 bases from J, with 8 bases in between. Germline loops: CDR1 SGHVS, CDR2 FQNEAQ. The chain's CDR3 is CASSFVRDYGYTF. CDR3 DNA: TGTGCCAGCAGCTTTGTCAGGGACTATGGCTACACCTTC.

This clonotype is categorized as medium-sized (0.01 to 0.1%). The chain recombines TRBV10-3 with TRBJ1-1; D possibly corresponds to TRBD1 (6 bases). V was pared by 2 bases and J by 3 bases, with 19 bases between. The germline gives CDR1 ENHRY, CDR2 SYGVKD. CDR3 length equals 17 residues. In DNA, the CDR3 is TGTGCCATCAGTGAGCCCAATCAACAGGGTATGGACACTGAAGCTTTCTTT. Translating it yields CAISEPNQQGMDTEAFF.

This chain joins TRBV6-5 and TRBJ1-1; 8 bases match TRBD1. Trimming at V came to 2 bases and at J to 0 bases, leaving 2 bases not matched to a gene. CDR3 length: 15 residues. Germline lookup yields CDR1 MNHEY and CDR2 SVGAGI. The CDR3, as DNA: TGTGCCAGCAGTTACGGGGACAGGATGAACACTGAAGCTTTCTTT. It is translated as CASSYGDRMNTEAFF.

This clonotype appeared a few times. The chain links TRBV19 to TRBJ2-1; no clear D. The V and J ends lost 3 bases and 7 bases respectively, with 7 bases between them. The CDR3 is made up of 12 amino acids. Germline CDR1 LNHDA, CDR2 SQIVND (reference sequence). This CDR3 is CASSITPNEQFF. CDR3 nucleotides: TGTGCCAGTAGTATCACGCCGAATGAGCAGTTCTTC.

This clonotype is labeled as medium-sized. This CDR3 is CASSLAGGDIYGYTF. In DNA, the CDR3 is TGTGCCAGCAGCTTAGCAGGGGGCGATATCTATGGCTACACCTTC. The rearrangement links TRBV7-6 to TRBJ1-2; 7 bases align to TRBD1. V was clipped by 0 bases and J by 4 bases; unmatched bases: 5. CDR3 size: 15 residues. Germline CDR1 and CDR2: SGHVS and FNYEAQ.

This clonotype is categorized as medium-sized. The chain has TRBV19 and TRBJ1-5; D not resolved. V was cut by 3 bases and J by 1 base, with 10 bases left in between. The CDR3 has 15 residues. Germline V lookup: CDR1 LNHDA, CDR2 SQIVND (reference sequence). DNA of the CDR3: TGTGCCAGTAGTATGGAAGGGTTAAGCAATCAGCCCCAGCATTTT. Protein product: CASSMEGLSNQPQHF. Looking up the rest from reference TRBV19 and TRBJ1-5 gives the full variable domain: DGGITQSPKYLFRKEGQNVTLSCEQNLNHDAMYWYRQDPGQGLRLIYYSQIVNDFQKGDIAEGYSVSREKKESFPLTVTSAQKNPTAFYLCASSMEGLSNQPQHFGDGTRLSIL.

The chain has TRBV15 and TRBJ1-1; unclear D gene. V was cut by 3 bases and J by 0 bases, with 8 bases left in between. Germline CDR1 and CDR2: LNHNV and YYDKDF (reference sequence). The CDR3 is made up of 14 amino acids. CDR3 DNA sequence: TGTGCCACCAGCAGTCCGGGTCTGAACACTGAAGCTTTCTTT. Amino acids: CATSSPGLNTEAFF.

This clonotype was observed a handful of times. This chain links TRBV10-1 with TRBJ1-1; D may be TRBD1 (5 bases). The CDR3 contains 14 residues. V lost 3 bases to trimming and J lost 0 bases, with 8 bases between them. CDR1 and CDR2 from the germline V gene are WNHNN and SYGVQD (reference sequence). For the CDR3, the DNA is TGCGCCAGCAGTGACGGGGCGATGAACACTGAAGCTTTCTTT. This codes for CASSDGAMNTEAFF.

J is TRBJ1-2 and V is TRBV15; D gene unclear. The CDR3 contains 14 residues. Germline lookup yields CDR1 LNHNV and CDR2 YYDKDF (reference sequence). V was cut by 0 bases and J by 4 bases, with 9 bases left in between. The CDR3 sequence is CATSRDRAGYGYTF. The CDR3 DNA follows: TGTGCCACCAGCAGAGATAGGGCGGGCTATGGCTACACCTTC.

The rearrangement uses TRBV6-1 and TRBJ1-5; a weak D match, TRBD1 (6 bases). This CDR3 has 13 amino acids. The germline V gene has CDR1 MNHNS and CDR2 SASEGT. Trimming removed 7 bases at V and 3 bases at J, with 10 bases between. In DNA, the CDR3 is TGTGCCAGCACAGGGGATTCCAATCAGCCCCAGCATTTT. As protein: CASTGDSNQPQHF.

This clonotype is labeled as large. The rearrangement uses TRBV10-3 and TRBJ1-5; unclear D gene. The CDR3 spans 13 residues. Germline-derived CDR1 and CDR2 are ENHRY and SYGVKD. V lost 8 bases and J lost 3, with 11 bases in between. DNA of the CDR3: TGTGCCATCTCGGCCGATAACAATCAGCCCCAGCATTTT. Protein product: CAISADNNQPQHF.

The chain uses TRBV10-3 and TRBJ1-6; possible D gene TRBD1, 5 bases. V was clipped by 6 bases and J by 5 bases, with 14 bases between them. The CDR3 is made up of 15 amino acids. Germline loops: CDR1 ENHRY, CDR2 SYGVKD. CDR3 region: CAIRGARDHNSPLHF. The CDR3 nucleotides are TGTGCCATCAGAGGAGCCAGGGACCATAATTCACCCCTCCACTTT.

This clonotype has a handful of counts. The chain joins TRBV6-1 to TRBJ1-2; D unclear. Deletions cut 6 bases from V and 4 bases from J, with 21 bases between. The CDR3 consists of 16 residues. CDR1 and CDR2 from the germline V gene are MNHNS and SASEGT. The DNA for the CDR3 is TGTGCCAGCAGGCAGACGGGGTCTCCCCGTGGCTATGGCTACACCTTC. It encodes CASRQTGSPRGYGYTF.

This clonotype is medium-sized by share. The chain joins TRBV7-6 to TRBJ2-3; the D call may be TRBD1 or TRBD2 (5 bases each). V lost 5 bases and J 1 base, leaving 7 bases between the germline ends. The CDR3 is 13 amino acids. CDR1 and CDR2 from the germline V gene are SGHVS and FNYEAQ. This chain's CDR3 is CASSKGRTDTQYF. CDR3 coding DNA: TGTGCCAGCAGCAAGGGACGCACAGATACGCAGTATTTT.

CDR3 in amino acids: CASSTTGGARSPLHF. The CDR3 region has the DNA TGTGCCAGCAGCACAACCGGGGGGGCGCGTTCACCCCTCCACTTT. The rearrangement joins TRBV7-9 to TRBJ1-6, with a weak D call TRBD1 (6 bases). V lost 5 bases to trimming and J lost 9 bases, with 17 bases between them. CDR3 length equals 15 residues. CDR1 and CDR2 from the germline V gene are SEHNR and FQNEAQ (reference sequence). The full variable domain, in which reference TRBV7-9 and TRBJ1-6 provide the parts outside the CDR3, is DTGVSQNPRHKITKRGQNVTFRCDPISEHNRLYWYRQTLGQGPEFLTYFQNEAQLEKSRLLSDRFSAERPKGSFSTLEIQRTEQGDSAMYLCASSTTGGARSPLHFGNGTRLTVT.

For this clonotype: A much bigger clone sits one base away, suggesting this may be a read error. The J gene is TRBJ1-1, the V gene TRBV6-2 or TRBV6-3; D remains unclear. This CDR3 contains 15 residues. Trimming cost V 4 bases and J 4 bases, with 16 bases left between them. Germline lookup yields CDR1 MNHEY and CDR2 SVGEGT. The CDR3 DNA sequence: TGTGCCAGCAGTTTGACAACCCTACGGGGCACTGAAGCTTTCTTT. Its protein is CASSLTTLRGTEAFF.

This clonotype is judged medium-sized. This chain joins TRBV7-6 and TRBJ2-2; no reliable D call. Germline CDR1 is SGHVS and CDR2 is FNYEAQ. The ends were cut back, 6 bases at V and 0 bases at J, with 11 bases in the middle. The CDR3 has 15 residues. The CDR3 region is CASSPRNANTGELFF. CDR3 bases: TGTGCCAGCAGTCCCAGGAACGCGAACACCGGGGAGCTGTTTTTT.

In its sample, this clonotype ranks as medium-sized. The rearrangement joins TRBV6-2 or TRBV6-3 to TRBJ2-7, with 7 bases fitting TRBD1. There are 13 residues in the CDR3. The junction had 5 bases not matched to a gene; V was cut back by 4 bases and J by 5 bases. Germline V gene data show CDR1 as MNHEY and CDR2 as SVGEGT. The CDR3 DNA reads TGTGCCAGCAGTTTCCGACAGGGAAACGAGCAGTACGTC. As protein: CASSFRQGNEQYV.

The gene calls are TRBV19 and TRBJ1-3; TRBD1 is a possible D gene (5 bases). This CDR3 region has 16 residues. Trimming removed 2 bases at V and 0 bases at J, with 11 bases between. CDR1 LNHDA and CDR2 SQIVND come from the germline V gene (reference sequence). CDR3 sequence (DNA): TGTGCCAGTAGTATACCGGGGGACCCCTCTGGAAACACCATATATTTT. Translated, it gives CASSIPGDPSGNTIYF.

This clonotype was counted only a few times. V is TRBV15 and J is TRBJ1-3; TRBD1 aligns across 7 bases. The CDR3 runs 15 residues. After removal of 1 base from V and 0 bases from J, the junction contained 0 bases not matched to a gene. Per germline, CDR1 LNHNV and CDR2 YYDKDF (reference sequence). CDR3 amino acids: CATSRGQGSGNTIYF. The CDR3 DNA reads TGTGCCACCAGCAGAGGACAGGGCTCTGGAAACACCATATATTTT.

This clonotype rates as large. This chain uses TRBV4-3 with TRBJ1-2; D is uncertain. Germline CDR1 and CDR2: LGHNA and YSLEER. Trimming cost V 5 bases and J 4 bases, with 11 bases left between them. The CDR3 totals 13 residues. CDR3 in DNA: TGCGCCAGCAGCGAAGGGCCCCTCTATGGCTACACCTTC. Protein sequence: CASSEGPLYGYTF.

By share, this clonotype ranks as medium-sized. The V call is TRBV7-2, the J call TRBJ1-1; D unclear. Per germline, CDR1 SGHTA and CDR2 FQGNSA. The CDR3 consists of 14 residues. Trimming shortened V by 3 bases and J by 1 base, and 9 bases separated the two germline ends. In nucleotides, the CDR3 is TGTGCCAGCAGCTTTACACCGGGGAACACTGAAGCTTTCTTT. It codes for CASSFTPGNTEAFF.